This TCR beta chain was identified in a study of graft-versus-host responses after intestinal transplantation. In the study overall: Uniformly, recipients were administered anti-thymocyte globulin induction with subsequent tacrolimus and steroids for 3 to 4 years. Study-wide results and caveats: Early post-transplant HvG declines were associated with peak circulating GvH clone levels. Researchers found GvH clones in recipient marrow, and some showed up first in ileum or blood. Individuals who had graft-donor T cell macrochimerism had allografts that showed high graft-versus-host to host-versus-graft clonal ratios.

Repertoires were generated with immunoSEQ multiplex PCR, while TCRdb's copy carries only in-frame clones and drops some. This table has tens of thousands of clones, roughly 87% appearing once. Comment on this clone: What it binds is not known.

This CDR3 has 17 amino acids. From germline, CDR1 is SGHRS and CDR2 YFSETQ. The V end was cut by 3 bases, the J end by 1 base, with 19 bases between. This chain uses TRBV5-1 with TRBJ1-1; D perhaps matches TRBD1 (5 bases). This TCR came from a human patient who received an intestinal transplant, so some T cells may come from the graft donor. The specimen was PBMCs, collected 1070 days after transplant. Written as DNA, the CDR3 is TGCGCCAGCAGCTGGGGGAGAGGGAGGGGTGAGAACACTGAAGCTTTCTTT. This gives the protein CASSWGRGRGENTEAFF.